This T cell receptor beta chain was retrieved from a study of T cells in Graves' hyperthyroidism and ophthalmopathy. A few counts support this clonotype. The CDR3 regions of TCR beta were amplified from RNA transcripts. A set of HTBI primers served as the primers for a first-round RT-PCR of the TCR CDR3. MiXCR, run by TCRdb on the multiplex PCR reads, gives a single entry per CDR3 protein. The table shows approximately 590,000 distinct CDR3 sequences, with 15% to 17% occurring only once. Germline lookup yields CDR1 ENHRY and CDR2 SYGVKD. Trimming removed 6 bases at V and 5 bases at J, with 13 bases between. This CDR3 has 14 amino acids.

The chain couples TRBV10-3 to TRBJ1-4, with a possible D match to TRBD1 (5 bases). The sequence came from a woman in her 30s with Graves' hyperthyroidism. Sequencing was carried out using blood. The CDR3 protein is CAISPGTDNEKLFF. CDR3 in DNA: TGTGCCATCAGCCCCGGGACGGACAATGAAAAACTGTTTTTT.